Following are 3 T cell receptor beta chains from one sample sequenced in a study of Graves' ophthalmopathy and Graves' hyperthyroidism. RNA served as the template for amplifying TCR beta CDR3 regions. First-round RT-PCR with HTBI primers preceded a second-round multiplex PCR. TCRdb passed the multiplex PCR reads through MiXCR, listing each CDR3 protein once. This sample yields tens of thousands of distinct CDR3 sequences, of which under 55% are seen a single time; roughly 5% belongs to the top ten. Sequencing was performed on peripheral blood. All receptors come from an adult woman with Graves' ophthalmopathy.

This chain uses TRBV27 with TRBJ1-1; D not resolved. V lost 3 bases and J 1 base, leaving 3 bases between the germline ends. Per the germline V gene, CDR1 is MNHEY and CDR2 is SMNVEV (reference sequence). This CDR3 is 12 amino acids long. CDR3 protein: CASSLANTEAFF. The CDR3 DNA follows: TGTGCCAGCAGTTTGGCGAACACTGAAGCTTTCTTT.

Many counts were recorded for this clonotype. V gene TRBV6-5 combines with J gene TRBJ2-6; maybe TRBD1 (6 bases). Germline CDR1 and CDR2: MNHEY and SVGAGI. Deletions cut 5 bases from V and 4 bases from J, with 12 bases between. The CDR3 totals 15 residues. The CDR3 region is CASSGRGDGANVLTF. CDR3 bases: TGTGCCAGCAGTGGCAGGGGCGACGGGGCCAACGTCCTGACTTTC.

This clonotype was observed at least ten times. CDR3: CSAIRLDSPLQPQHF. Written as DNA, the CDR3 is TGCAGTGCGATTAGACTAGACAGTCCCCTACAGCCCCAGCATTTT. This chain links TRBV20-1 with TRBJ1-5; a weak D match, TRBD1 (5 bases). This CDR3 comprises 15 residues. V lost 6 bases to trimming and J lost 7 bases, with 22 bases between them. Per germline, CDR1 DFQATT and CDR2 SNEGSKA (reference sequence).